Below are 26 T cell receptor beta chains sequenced from a single sample in a study of radiotherapy plus CTLA-4 blockade in lung cancer. Clones were sequenced by immunoSEQ multiplex PCR, and TCRdb holds only the in-frame ones, with some missing. Counted here are tens of thousands of clones, roughly 86% occurring once; the ten biggest clones make up 16%. The sample in question was peripheral blood, obtained from a patient treated with radiotherapy plus ipilimumab. These receptors all stem from a human donor with non-small cell lung cancer that progressed on radiotherapy plus ipilimumab.

The J gene is TRBJ1-2, the V gene TRBV9, with a weak D call TRBD1 (5 bases). The germline V gene encodes CDR1 SGDLS and CDR2 YYNGEE. This CDR3 has 13 amino acids. Between the trimmed V and J ends, which lost 1 base and 8 bases, there was a span of 12 bases. The DNA for the CDR3 is TGTGCCAGCAGCGTACGGGGGTCTTGGGGCTACACCTTC. Protein: CASSVRGSWGYTF.

The chain recombines TRBV13 with TRBJ1-1; the D is unclear. Germline CDR1 is PRHDT and CDR2 is FYEKMQ (reference sequence). This CDR3 contains 15 residues. Trimming left V 0 bases short and J 5 bases short, with 13 bases between. Here the CDR3 DNA reads TGTGCCAGCAGCTTAGGCCCCGGGTCTATTACTGAAGCTTTCTTT. The encoded protein is CASSLGPGSITEAFF.

To note about this clone: Sequence at one end of the junction differs from germline and may be a read error. CDR3 sequence (DNA): TGTGCTAGCACCTTATCCCCAAGCGGGAGCAGGTCCTACGAGCAGTACTTC. Protein product: CASTLSPSGSRSYEQYF. The genes are TRBV7-7 and TRBJ2-7, with TRBD2 matching 8 bases. The V gene's germline CDR1 is SSHAT and CDR2 FNYEAQ (reference sequence). The CDR3 spans 17 residues.

The chain combines TRBV5-1 with TRBJ2-5; TRBD1 might be the D (5 bases). CDR3 size: 15 residues. Trimming took 0 bases from V and 0 from J, leaving 9 bases between them. The germline CDR1 and CDR2 sequences are SGHRS and YFSETQ. DNA of the CDR3: TGCGCCAGCAGCTTGGTGTCAGGGCACCAAGAGACCCAGTACTTC. It encodes CASSLVSGHQETQYF.

The chain couples TRBV6-1 to TRBJ2-7, with TRBD1 as a possible D gene (5 bases). The CDR3 covers 14 residues. CDR1 is MNHNS, CDR2 SASEGT, per germline. Trimming took off 3 bases at V and 1 base at J, with 10 bases between the two ends. CDR3 bases: TGTGCCAGCAGTGAGGGGCCACTTTCCTACGAGCAGTACTTC. It is translated as CASSEGPLSYEQYF.

This clone was recorded once. The chain employs TRBV7-9 and TRBJ1-4; D is perhaps TRBD1 (5 bases). Between the trimmed V and J ends, which lost 1 base and 7 bases, there was a span of 10 bases. The CDR3 runs 14 residues. In germline, CDR1 is SEHNR, CDR2 FQNEAQ (reference sequence). In DNA form, the CDR3 reads TGTGCCAGCAGCTTAGGTGGGGCAGTTGAAAAACTGTTTTTT. Translation: CASSLGGAVEKLFF.

J is TRBJ1-1 and V is TRBV9, with no clear D. Germline CDR1 SGDLS, CDR2 YYNGEE. The CDR3 consists of 13 residues. V dropped 0 bases and J dropped 7 bases, with 10 bases sitting between them. CDR3 nucleotides: TGTGCCAGCAGCGTAGATCCCGACTATGAAGCTTTCTTT. It encodes CASSVDPDYEAFF. The full variable domain, with the rest looked up from reference TRBV9 and TRBJ1-1, is DSGVTQTPKHLITATGQRVTLRCSPRSGDLSVYWYQQSLDQGLQFLIQYYNGEERAKGNILERFSAQQFPDLHSELNLSSLELGDSALYFCASSVDPDYEAFFGQGTRLTVV.

V usage is TRBV25-1 and J usage is TRBJ2-3; TRBD1 might be the D (6 bases). Trimming stripped 6 bases from V and 6 bases from J, with 13 bases between. Looked up from germline, CDR1 is MGHDK and CDR2 is SYGVNS. The CDR3 loop spans 13 amino acids. CDR3 bases: TGTGCCAGCAGCCCTACAGGGTGGGATACGCAGTATTTT. It codes for CASSPTGWDTQYF. The whole variable domain, filled in from reference TRBV25-1 and TRBJ2-3, reads EADIYQTPRYLVIGTGKKITLECSQTMGHDKMYWYQQDPGMELHLIHYSYGVNSTEKGDLSSESTVSRIRTEHFPLTLESARPSHTSQYLCASSPTGWDTQYFGPGTRLTVL.

The chain recombines TRBV5-1 with TRBJ2-7; 12 bases agree with TRBD2. The V and J ends lost 0 bases and 6 bases, in that order; junction bases with no gene match: 4. CDR3 size: 15 residues. CDR1 and CDR2 from the germline V gene are SGHRS and YFSETQ. The CDR3 is CASSLGASGRAEQYF. DNA of the CDR3: TGCGCCAGCAGCTTGGGGGCTAGCGGGAGGGCCGAGCAGTACTTC.

This clone has a single count. The chain carries TRBV19 and TRBJ1-1; the match to TRBD1 covers 11 bases. Germline loops: CDR1 LNHDA, CDR2 SQIVND (reference sequence). With 6 bases clipped from V and 5 bases from J, the junction kept 2 bases outside the gene matches. CDR3 length equals 13 residues. CDR3 in amino acids: CASRDRGRTEAFF. CDR3 DNA: TGTGCCAGTAGGGACAGGGGGCGAACTGAAGCTTTCTTT.

V is TRBV6-1 and J is TRBJ1-3; TRBD1 aligns across 9 bases. The V gene's germline CDR1 is MNHNS and CDR2 SASEGT. CDR3 length: 15 amino acids. Unmatched junction bases numbered 3, after V lost 6 bases and J lost 0 bases. The CDR3 coding sequence is TGTGCCAGCAGAGGACAGGGGACCTCTGGAAACACCATATATTTT. Protein product: CASRGQGTSGNTIYF.

This clone has more than one count but fewer than ten. This chain joins TRBV19 and TRBJ1-1; the match to TRBD1 covers 9 bases. This CDR3 region has 14 residues. Germline values: CDR1 LNHDA, CDR2 SQIVND (reference sequence). The J segment lost 8 bases and the V segment lost 4 bases, leaving 8 bases of the junction unmatched. The CDR3 DNA sequence: TGTGCCAGTAGTACCCAGTACAGGGGGCAGGAAGCTTTCTTT. This encodes CASSTQYRGQEAFF.

The chain is built from TRBV30 and TRBJ1-1; D is perhaps TRBD1 (5 bases). This CDR3 is 12 amino acids long. Per germline, CDR1 GTSNPN and CDR2 SVGIG (reference sequence). Trimming took off 2 bases at V and 11 bases at J, with 15 bases between the two ends. The CDR3 loop reads CAWSLGRGAAFF. In DNA form, the CDR3 reads TGTGCCTGGAGTCTGGGTCGAGGGGCCGCTTTCTTT.

The chain combines TRBV11-2 with TRBJ2-1, with D maybe TRBD2 (5 bases). V was shortened by 3 bases and J by 8 bases, with 11 bases between the two germline ends. The CDR3 has 13 residues. CDR1 and CDR2 (germline): SGHAT, FQNNGV. The CDR3 reads CASSFPGRDEQFF. CDR3 DNA: TGTGCCAGCAGCTTCCCGGGAAGGGATGAGCAGTTCTTC.

The genes are TRBV30 and TRBJ1-2, with D possibly TRBD1 on 6 matching bases. Germline assignment: CDR1 GTSNPN and CDR2 SVGIG (reference sequence). CDR3 length: 15 residues. V was trimmed by 4 bases and J by 8 bases, leaving 23 bases between them. The CDR3 is CAWMAGHRSGLGYTF. The CDR3 DNA sequence: TGTGCCTGGATGGCGGGACACCGTTCGGGATTGGGCTACACCTTC.

The rearrangement uses TRBV4-3 and TRBJ1-4; 9 bases match TRBD1. Germline values: CDR1 LGHNA, CDR2 YSLEER. The V and J ends lost 3 bases and 8 bases, in that order; junction bases with no gene match: 10. This CDR3 comprises 16 residues. CDR3 amino acids: CASSQDQTGGSEKLFF. CDR3 DNA: TGCGCCAGCAGCCAGGACCAGACAGGGGGAAGCGAAAAACTGTTTTTT.

The chain joins TRBV28 to TRBJ1-2; D is ambiguous. Germline V gene sequence: CDR1 MDHEN, CDR2 SYDVKM. Trimming took 3 bases from V and 0 from J, leaving 14 bases between them. The CDR3 spans 16 residues. CDR3 coding DNA: TGTGCCAGCAGTTTGTTGTTGGCGGGAGCTAACTATGGCTACACCTTC. Its protein product is CASSLLLAGANYGYTF.

This clone appeared a single time. This chain links TRBV2 with TRBJ2-5; D unresolved. Looked up from germline, CDR1 is SNHLY and CDR2 is FYNNEI. The CDR3 runs to 14 residues. Trimming stripped 1 base from V and 2 bases from J, with 8 bases between. The CDR3 sequence: CASSEGALQETQYF. In DNA, the CDR3 is TGTGCCAGCAGTGAAGGCGCGCTACAAGAGACCCAGTACTTC.

V gene TRBV18 combines with J gene TRBJ2-1; TRBD2 might be the D (5 bases). Between the trimmed V and J ends, which lost 0 bases and 11 bases, there was a span of 14 bases. This CDR3 contains 14 residues. Germline loops: CDR1 KGHSH, CDR2 LQKENI. The CDR3, as DNA: TGTGCCAGCTCACCACCGGCGGCGTCGGGAAAGCAGTTCTTC. Translation gives CASSPPAASGKQFF.

V usage is TRBV19 and J usage is TRBJ2-7, with 11 positions matching TRBD2. V trimming: 3 bases; J trimming: 5 bases; junction bases outside the gene matches: 9. Germline CDR1 LNHDA, CDR2 SQIVND (reference sequence). CDR3 size: 16 residues. CDR3 sequence: CASSIAGTSGVNEQYF. CDR3 coding DNA: TGTGCCAGTAGTATCGCCGGGACTAGCGGAGTGAACGAGCAGTACTTC. The complete variable domain, with remaining parts taken from reference TRBV19 and TRBJ2-7, reads DGGITQSPKYLFRKEGQNVTLSCEQNLNHDAMYWYRQDPGQGLRLIYYSQIVNDFQKGDIAEGYSVSREKKESFPLTVTSAQKNPTAFYLCASSIAGTSGVNEQYFGPGTRLTVT.

This clone was seen a handful of times. The V gene is TRBV25-1, the J gene TRBJ2-3; 9 nucleotides agree with TRBD2. With V trimmed by 6 bases and J by 2 bases, 12 bases remained unmatched. Looked up from germline, CDR1 is MGHDK and CDR2 is SYGVNS. The CDR3 length is 17 residues. The CDR3 region has the DNA TGTGCCAGCAGGGGCATTCGCGGGGGGGGGTACACAGATACGCAGTATTTT. Translated: CASRGIRGGGYTDTQYF.

The V and J genes are TRBV19 and TRBJ1-1, with TRBD1 matching over 8 bases. The germline CDR1 and CDR2 sequences are LNHDA and SQIVND (reference sequence). The CDR3 sequence is 12 residues long. V gave up 11 bases and J gave up 2 bases; unmatched junction bases: 4. The CDR3 DNA reads as TGTGCCGCTGGGACAGGCAACACTGAAGCTTTCTTT. Encoded protein: CAAGTGNTEAFF.

The rearrangement uses TRBV29-1 and TRBJ2-4, with 9 bases that match TRBD1. V gave up 1 base and J gave up 6 bases; unmatched junction bases: 4. This CDR3 spans 14 amino acids. The germline V gene encodes CDR1 SQVTM and CDR2 ANQGSEA. CDR3 sequence reads: CSVEGGQGRNIQYF. Written as DNA, the CDR3 is TGCAGCGTTGAAGGGGGACAGGGTCGAAACATTCAGTACTTC.

The chain is built from TRBV5-1 and TRBJ2-5, with a weak D call TRBD1 (5 bases). The CDR3 loop spans 12 amino acids. The germline gives CDR1 SGHRS, CDR2 YFSETQ. V lost 4 bases to trimming and J lost 11 bases, with 15 bases between them. For the CDR3, the DNA is TGCGCCAGCAGCCAGGGCGGTTTAGAGCAGTACTTC. Its protein product is CASSQGGLEQYF.

The gene calls are TRBV28 and TRBJ2-7; no firm D call. Per germline, CDR1 MDHEN and CDR2 SYDVKM. V was pared by 6 bases and J by 3 bases, with 12 bases between. The CDR3 is 13 residues long. CDR3 sequence (DNA): TGTGCCAGCAGCTACGGGCGAATCTACGAGCAGTACTTC. Amino acid sequence: CASSYGRIYEQYF.

This sequence joins TRBV19 and TRBJ2-7; D might be TRBD1 (5 bases). The CDR3 runs to 12 residues. Trimming pared 1 base from V and 7 bases from J, leaving 8 bases between. CDR1 is LNHDA and CDR2 is SQIVND in the germline V gene (reference sequence). Here the CDR3 reads CASSIGGREQYF. Written as DNA, the CDR3 is TGTGCCAGTAGTATAGGGGGCCGAGAGCAGTACTTC.